This T cell receptor beta chain was observed in a study of cytomegalovirus exposure and HLA in healthy donors. As to this clone: No antigen is known for it.

The study, taken as a whole, reports: Earlier findings revealed that most TCR beta V segments proved productive either about 87% or about 30% of the time. Later analysis demonstrated an association between a missense DCLRE1C variant and TCR beta V- and J-gene trimming. Both high specificity and high sensitivity reportedly marked the classifier's diagnosis of cytomegalovirus status.

The primer mix had 60 Vbeta and 13 Jbeta primers. Sequencing was performed with immunoSEQ multiplex PCR; in TCRdb, only in-frame clones are kept and a portion is missing. Of roughly 160,000 clones listed, 84% were seen once; the top ten hold approximately 0.98%. Germline V CDR1 and CDR2: SGHAT, FQDESV (reference sequence). Losses at the gene ends were 1 base for V and 7 bases for J; bases not matched to a gene: 6. The CDR3 extends over 16 amino acids. The chain has TRBV11-1 and TRBJ1-6, with 8 bases matching TRBD1. The clonotype originates from a man younger than 45 in good health and CMV-seronegative. The sample was PBMCs. CDR3 DNA: TGTGCCAGCAGCTTAGATCCAGGGGGCCGGAATTCACCCCTCCACTTT. Translated, it gives CASSLDPGGRNSPLHF.